Following are 31 T cell receptor delta chains from one sample sequenced in a study of gamma-delta T cells after stem cell transplantation. TCRdb re-processed the RT-PCR reads using CATT. Among 2,200 or so delta-chain clones listed, more than 15% were seen once. The source material was gamma-delta T cells. The receptor source for this set is a human donor. It is not recorded whose cells these are; they may come from a transplant donor. This table probably holds off-target reads from a library built for another chain.

In its sample, this clone ranks as large. The chain joins TRDV2 to TRDJ1; 8 bases are a match to TRDD3. CDR1 is GEAIGNYY and CDR2 is EKD in the germline V gene. The CDR3 is made up of 15 amino acids. The V segment lost 3 bases and the J segment 10 bases; nucleotides outside the gene matches: 15. DNA for the CDR3: TGTGCCTGTGACGAACTGGGGGCCTCCGAGGAGCGACTCATCTTT. Its translation: CACDELGASEERLIF.

A few counts support this clone. This rearrangement joins TRDV2 to TRDJ1; 8 bases fit TRDD3. CDR1 and CDR2 from the germline V gene are GEAIGNYY and EKD. This CDR3 is 17 amino acids long. V shed 1 base and J 2 bases; nucleotides not matched to a gene: 11. CDR3: CACDTIGGSERTDKLIF. DNA for the CDR3: TGTGCCTGTGACACGATTGGGGGATCCGAGAGGACCGATAAACTCATCTTT.

The V gene is TRDV2, the J gene TRDJ3; 13 positions match TRDD3. The length of the CDR3 is 21 residues. The trim removed 3 bases at V and 0 bases at J, leaving 10 bases unmatched. Germline V gene lookup returns CDR1 GEAIGNYY and CDR2 EKD. This CDR3 reads CACDSLLGDTPSSWDTRQMFF. The CDR3 nucleotides are TGTGCCTGTGACTCTCTACTGGGGGATACGCCTAGCTCCTGGGACACCCGACAGATGTTTTTC.

This chain links TRDV2 with TRDJ1; 13 bases align to TRDD3. Trimming at V came to 2 bases and at J to 0 bases, leaving 11 bases not matched to a gene. The germline gives CDR1 GEAIGNYY, CDR2 EKD. CDR3 size: 19 residues. CDR3 DNA sequence: TGTGCCTGTGACATCGTTCCTGTACTGGGGGATACGGACACCGATAAACTCATCTTT. Translating it yields CACDIVPVLGDTDTDKLIF.

The rearrangement joins TRDV2 to TRDJ3; D not certain. V was shortened by 3 bases and J by 0 bases, with 14 bases between the two germline ends. The CDR3 has 18 amino acids. CDR1 is GEAIGNYY and CDR2 is EKD in the germline V gene. In DNA form, the CDR3 reads TGTGCCTGTGACCACTCCGGCAGTTCCTCCTGGGACACCCGACAGATGTTTTTC. Translating gives CACDHSGSSSWDTRQMFF.

This clone was observed a few times. V is TRDV2 and J is TRDJ3; D unresolved. V lost 1 base and J lost 2, with 8 bases in between. Germline V CDR1 and CDR2: GEAIGNYY, EKD. CDR3 length equals 16 residues. CDR3 in DNA: TGTGCCTGTGACACGATGGGCACCTGGGACACCCGACAGATGTTTTTC. Amino acids: CACDTMGTWDTRQMFF.

This clone was seen only a few times. The rearrangement joins TRDV2 to TRDJ1, with D uncertain. This CDR3 is built from 14 residues. Germline V gene sequence: CDR1 GEAIGNYY, CDR2 EKD. Trimming left V 3 bases short and J 1 base short, with 11 bases between. The CDR3 coding sequence is TGTGCCTGTGACGCCGTACTGTCCACCGATAAACTCATCTTT. Its protein product is CACDAVLSTDKLIF.

This clone was recorded a few times. The chain links TRDV2 to TRDJ1; a possible D gene is TRDD3 (5 bases). Trimming took off 3 bases at V and 0 bases at J, with 37 bases between the two ends. The CDR3 runs 23 residues. Germline V CDR1 and CDR2: GEAIGNYY, EKD. This chain's CDR3 is CACDPVGTPAPAHGDSNTDKLIF. The CDR3 DNA follows: TGTGCCTGTGACCCCGTAGGGACCCCCGCCCCTGCCCACGGGGACTCGAACACCGATAAACTCATCTTT.

Notes on this clone: This is likely an artifact of a read error, given a far larger clone one base away. This chain joins TRDV2 and TRDJ1, with 10 bases identical to TRDD3. The CDR3 covers 18 residues. V was pared by 3 bases and J by 1 base, with 13 bases of the junction left unmatched. Germline-derived CDR1 and CDR2 are GEAIGNYY and EKD. The CDR3 is CACDPLTGGSASTDKLIF. As DNA, the CDR3 is TGTGCCTGTGACCCCTTAACTGGGGGATCGGCGTCCACCGATAAACTCATCTTT.

The chain uses TRDV2 and TRDJ1; 7 positions agree with TRDD3. In germline, CDR1 is GEAIGNYY, CDR2 EKD. V trimming: 0 bases; J trimming: 0 bases; junction bases outside the gene matches: 12. The CDR3 runs to 18 residues. CDR3 sequence (DNA): TGTGCCTGTGACACCGTCTCCCCTGGGGGCCGGTACACCGATAAACTCATCTTT. Its translation is CACDTVSPGGRYTDKLIF.

The rearrangement joins TRDV2 to TRDJ1, with 8 bases matching TRDD3. This CDR3 is 19 amino acids long. Unmatched junction bases numbered 14, after V lost 0 bases and J lost 0 bases. Germline CDR1 reads GEAIGNYY; CDR2 reads EKD. CDR3 DNA sequence: TGTGCCTGTGACACCGTTATTCCCATTACTGGGGGCTACACCGATAAACTCATCTTT. It encodes CACDTVIPITGGYTDKLIF.

Notes on this clone: This may be a read error: a much more frequent sequence differs by one nucleotide. The chain combines TRDV2 with TRDJ1; 11 nucleotides agree with TRDD3. Germline V lookup: CDR1 GEAIGNYY, CDR2 EKD. The CDR3 covers 15 residues. The DNA for the CDR3 is TGTGCCTGTGACCCACTGGGGGATATTGCCGATAAACCCATCTTT. Translating gives CACDPLGDIADKPIF.

The table lists this clone with a few counts. This chain links TRDV2 with TRDJ1; 9 nucleotides agree with TRDD3. V was clipped by 3 bases and J by 1 base; unmatched bases: 5. CDR3 length: 15 residues. Germline loops: CDR1 GEAIGNYY, CDR2 EKD. CDR3 DNA: TGTGCCTGTGACGGCCTGGGGATACGCACCGATAAACTCATCTTT. It codes for CACDGLGIRTDKLIF.

This clone was seen a handful of times. V and J are TRDV2 and TRDJ1; 7 nucleotides match TRDD3. This CDR3 is built from 19 residues. In germline, CDR1 is GEAIGNYY, CDR2 EKD. The junction had 18 bases not matched to a gene; V was cut back by 3 bases and J by 0 bases. The CDR3 loop reads CACDPAGAGGDHDTDKLIF. CDR3 nucleotide sequence: TGTGCCTGTGACCCCGCGGGTGCGGGGGGGGATCATGACACCGATAAACTCATCTTT.

V usage is TRDV2 and J usage is TRDJ1, with D possibly matching TRDD3 (6 bases). The CDR3 runs to 15 residues. V lost 2 bases, J lost 9 bases, and 21 bases lay in between. CDR1 and CDR2 (germline): GEAIGNYY, EKD. This CDR3 is CACDKVGAPSKELIF. DNA for the CDR3: TGTGCCTGTGACAAGGTGGGGGCCCCTTCAAAGGAACTCATCTTT.

To note about this clone: A much larger clone differs from this one at a single base, so this may be a read error. J is TRDJ3 and V is TRDV2; the D gene is possibly TRDD3 (6 bases). Per the germline V gene, CDR1 is GEAIGNYY and CDR2 is EKD. This CDR3 region has 17 residues. CDR3 region: CACDTITGSWGTRQMFF. CDR3 bases: TGTGCCTGTGACACAATAACTGGGAGCTGGGGCACCCGACAGATGTTTTTC.

The V and J genes are TRDV2 and TRDJ1; D unresolved. V was pared by 0 bases and J by 8 bases, with 18 bases between. The germline V gene encodes CDR1 GEAIGNYY and CDR2 EKD. The CDR3 has 15 residues. CDR3 sequence (DNA): TGTGCCTGTGACACCATTGGGACCCGGGAGGGAAAACTCATCTTT. Its protein product is CACDTIGTREGKLIF.

The chain employs TRDV2 and TRDJ1; 7 positions match TRDD3. Germline-derived CDR1 and CDR2 are GEAIGNYY and EKD. Trimming took 3 bases from V and 2 from J; bases not matched to a gene: 11. This CDR3 spans 16 amino acids. CDR3 protein: CACDPVLGRRTDKLIF. The CDR3 region has the DNA TGTGCCTGTGACCCTGTACTGGGGAGGAGGACCGATAAACTCATCTTT.

This clone was observed a handful of times. The CDR3 reads CACDQVGDTLGDKLIF. CDR3 nucleotide sequence: TGTGCCTGTGACCAGGTGGGGGATACCTTGGGCGATAAACTCATCTTT. V is TRDV2 and J is TRDJ1; 10 bases match TRDD3. V was clipped by 3 bases and J by 4 bases; unmatched bases: 10. The CDR3 runs to 16 residues. Germline CDR1 is GEAIGNYY and CDR2 is EKD.

The V call is TRDV2, the J call TRDJ1, with D possibly TRDD3 on 6 matching bases. The CDR3 is 16 amino acids. CDR1 GEAIGNYY and CDR2 EKD come from the germline V gene. With 3 bases removed from V and 0 bases from J, the gap between germline ends came to 16 bases. CDR3 sequence (DNA): TGTGCCTGTGACGCCGTGGCGGGGGAAGACACCGATAAACTCATCTTT. Translating gives CACDAVAGEDTDKLIF.

The rearrangement joins TRDV2 to TRDJ1, with 8 positions matching TRDD3. With 3 bases clipped from V and 0 bases from J, the junction kept 14 bases outside the gene matches. CDR3 length equals 18 residues. The germline V gene has CDR1 GEAIGNYY and CDR2 EKD. The CDR3 loop reads CACDSLLGAPPYTDKLIF. CDR3 bases: TGTGCCTGTGACTCCTTACTGGGGGCCCCACCCTACACCGATAAACTCATCTTT.

This clone has only a few counts. This chain connects TRDV2 to TRDJ1, with 13 nucleotides matching TRDD3. The V gene end was trimmed by 0 bases and the J gene end by 2 bases; junction bases not matched to a gene: 11. Germline V CDR1 and CDR2: GEAIGNYY, EKD. The length of the CDR3 is 19 residues. CDR3 nucleotides: TGTGCCTGTGACACCGTCTATGACACTGGGGGATACGGTACCGATAAACTCATCTTT. Amino acids: CACDTVYDTGGYGTDKLIF.

This chain links TRDV2 with TRDJ1; 13 bases map to TRDD3. The germline gives CDR1 GEAIGNYY, CDR2 EKD. The CDR3 contains 21 residues. V lost 7 bases to trimming and J lost 3 bases; unmatched junction nucleotides: 25. DNA of the CDR3: TGTGCCTGCCGAGCTCTTCCTCCAAGTACTGGGGGATACGAAGGCGCCGATAAACTCATCTTT. It encodes CACRALPPSTGGYEGADKLIF.

V is TRDV2 and J is TRDJ1; weak D call: TRDD3 (5 bases). Deletions cut 0 bases from V and 3 bases from J, with 19 bases between. The CDR3 totals 17 residues. Germline CDR1 and CDR2: GEAIGNYY and EKD. Written as DNA, the CDR3 is TGTGCCTGTGACACCCTTAGCGGTAATACGCTCCCCGATAAACTCATCTTT. This gives the protein CACDTLSGNTLPDKLIF.

This clone was seen a few times. The CDR3, as DNA: TGTGCCTGTGACCTACTGGGGGATCGCCCGGATAAACTCATCTTT. It specifies CACDLLGDRPDKLIF. The chain uses TRDV2 and TRDJ1, with 10 bases matching TRDD3. The CDR3 runs to 15 residues. V lost 3 bases and J lost 5; bases outside the gene matches: 8. Germline V lookup: CDR1 GEAIGNYY, CDR2 EKD.

As regards this clone: A junction end diverges from the germline sequence, so it may reflect a read error. The chain carries TRDV2 and TRDJ1, with 8 bases fitting TRDD3. This CDR3 has 19 residues. Germline V gives CDR1 GEAIGNYY, CDR2 EKD. CDR3 sequence reads: CACDPLRLRNWGDTDNLIF. The CDR3 DNA sequence: TGTGCCTGTGACCCCCTCCGCCTCCGCAACTGGGGGGACACCGATAACCTCATCTTT.

This clone appeared a few times. V usage is TRDV2 and J usage is TRDJ1; 10 bases are shared with TRDD3. The CDR3 is made up of 18 amino acids. The trim removed 1 base at V and 0 bases at J, leaving 10 bases unmatched. Germline CDR1 reads GEAIGNYY; CDR2 reads EKD. CDR3 sequence (DNA): TGTGCCTGTGACACGGTCCGGGGGATACGCTCGTACACCGATAAACTCATCTTT. Translating it yields CACDTVRGIRSYTDKLIF.

By share, this clone counts as large. The chain couples TRDV2 to TRDJ3; a weak D match, TRDD3 (6 bases). The CDR3 is 17 residues long. Germline CDR1 GEAIGNYY, CDR2 EKD. The ends were cut back, 1 base at V and 3 bases at J, with 12 bases in the middle. The CDR3 loop reads CACDTITGSWDTRQMFF. The CDR3 bases are TGTGCCTGTGACACAATAACTGGGAGCTGGGACACCCGACAGATGTTTTTC.

This clone came up a few times. CDR3 nucleotides: TGTGCCTGTGACCATATGAATACTGGGGGCCGCCAGTACACCGATAAACTCATCTTT. This translates into CACDHMNTGGRQYTDKLIF. The rearrangement uses TRDV2 and TRDJ1, with 8 bases lining up with TRDD3. Germline values: CDR1 GEAIGNYY, CDR2 EKD. Trimming cost V 3 bases and J 0 bases; bases outside gene matches: 17. CDR3 size: 19 residues.

The rearrangement uses TRDV1 and TRDJ1, with TRDD2 matching 9 bases. Germline assignment: CDR1 TSWWSYY and CDR2 QGS. The CDR3 is made up of 24 amino acids. Trimming cost V 3 bases and J 0 bases; bases outside gene matches: 29. The CDR3 nucleotides are TGTGCTCTTGGGGACGGCCAACTTCCTTCCTACAGGTCCCGAACGACCTCGTACACCGATAAACTCATCTTT. It yields the protein CALGDGQLPSYRSRTTSYTDKLIF.

This clone was counted a few times. The chain combines TRDV2 with TRDJ3; 13 bases are a match to TRDD3. The germline V gene has CDR1 GEAIGNYY and CDR2 EKD. CDR3 length: 22 amino acids. V trimming: 1 base; J trimming: 0 bases; junction bases outside the gene matches: 11. Written as DNA, the CDR3 is TGTGCCTGTGACACTGTTGGTACTGGGGGATACGAGAGCTCCTGGGACACCCGACAGATGTTTTTC. Its translation: CACDTVGTGGYESSWDTRQMFF.